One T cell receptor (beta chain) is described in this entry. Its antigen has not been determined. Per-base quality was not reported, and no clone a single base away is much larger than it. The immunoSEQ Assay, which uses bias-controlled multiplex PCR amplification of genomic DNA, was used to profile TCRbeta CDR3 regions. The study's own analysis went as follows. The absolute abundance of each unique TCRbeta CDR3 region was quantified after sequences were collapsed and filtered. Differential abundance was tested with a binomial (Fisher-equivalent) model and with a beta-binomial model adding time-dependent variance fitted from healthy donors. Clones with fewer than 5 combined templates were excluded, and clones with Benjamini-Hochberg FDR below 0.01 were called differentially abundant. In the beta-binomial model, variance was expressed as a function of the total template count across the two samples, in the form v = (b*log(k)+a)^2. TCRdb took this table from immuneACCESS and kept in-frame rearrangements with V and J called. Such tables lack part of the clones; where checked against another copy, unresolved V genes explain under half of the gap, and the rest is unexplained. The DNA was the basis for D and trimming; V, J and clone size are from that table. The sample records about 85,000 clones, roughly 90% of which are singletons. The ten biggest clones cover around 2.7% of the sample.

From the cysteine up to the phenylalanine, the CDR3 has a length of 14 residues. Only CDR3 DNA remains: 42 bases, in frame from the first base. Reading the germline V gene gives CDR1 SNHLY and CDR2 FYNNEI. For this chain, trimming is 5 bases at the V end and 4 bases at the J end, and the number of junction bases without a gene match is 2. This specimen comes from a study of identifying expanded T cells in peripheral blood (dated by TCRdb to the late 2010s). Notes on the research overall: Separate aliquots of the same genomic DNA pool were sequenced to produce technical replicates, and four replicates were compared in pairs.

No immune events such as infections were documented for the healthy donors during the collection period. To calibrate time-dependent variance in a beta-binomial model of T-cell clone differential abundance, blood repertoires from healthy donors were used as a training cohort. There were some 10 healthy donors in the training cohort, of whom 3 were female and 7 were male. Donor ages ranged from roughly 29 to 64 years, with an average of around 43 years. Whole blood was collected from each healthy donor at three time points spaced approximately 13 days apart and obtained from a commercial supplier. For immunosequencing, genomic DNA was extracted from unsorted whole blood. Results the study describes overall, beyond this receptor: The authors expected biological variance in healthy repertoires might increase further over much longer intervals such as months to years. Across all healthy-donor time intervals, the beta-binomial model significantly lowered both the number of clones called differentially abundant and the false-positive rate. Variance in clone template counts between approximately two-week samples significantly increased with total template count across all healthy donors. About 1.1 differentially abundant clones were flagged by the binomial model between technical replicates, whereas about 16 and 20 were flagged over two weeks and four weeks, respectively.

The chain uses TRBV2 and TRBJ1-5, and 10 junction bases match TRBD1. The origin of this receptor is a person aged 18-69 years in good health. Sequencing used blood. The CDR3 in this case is CASSMGQGNQPQHF. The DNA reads TGTGCCAGCAGTATGGGACAGGGGAATCAGCCCCAGCATTTT.